This T cell receptor beta chain was observed in a study of cytomegalovirus exposure and HLA in healthy donors. Overall study findings and caveats: The study flagged roughly 160 TCR beta chains as cytomegalovirus-associated.

For this clone: Its specificity is not known.

Sequencing was performed with immunoSEQ multiplex PCR; in TCRdb, only in-frame clones are kept and a portion is missing. The sample carries approximately 160,000 clones, over 80% recorded once. Trimming removed 1 base from V and 6 bases from J, with 10 bases in between. Germline CDR1 reads MNHEY; CDR2 reads SVGAGI. This CDR3 contains 13 residues. The clonotype was recovered from a man aged 25-40 years in good health and CMV-seropositive. Sequenced material: PBMCs. The chain uses TRBV6-5 and TRBJ2-7, with D possibly being TRBD1 (8 bases). The CDR3 reads CASSYYRGGEQYF. The CDR3, as DNA: TGTGCCAGCAGTTACTACAGGGGGGGCGAGCAGTACTTC.